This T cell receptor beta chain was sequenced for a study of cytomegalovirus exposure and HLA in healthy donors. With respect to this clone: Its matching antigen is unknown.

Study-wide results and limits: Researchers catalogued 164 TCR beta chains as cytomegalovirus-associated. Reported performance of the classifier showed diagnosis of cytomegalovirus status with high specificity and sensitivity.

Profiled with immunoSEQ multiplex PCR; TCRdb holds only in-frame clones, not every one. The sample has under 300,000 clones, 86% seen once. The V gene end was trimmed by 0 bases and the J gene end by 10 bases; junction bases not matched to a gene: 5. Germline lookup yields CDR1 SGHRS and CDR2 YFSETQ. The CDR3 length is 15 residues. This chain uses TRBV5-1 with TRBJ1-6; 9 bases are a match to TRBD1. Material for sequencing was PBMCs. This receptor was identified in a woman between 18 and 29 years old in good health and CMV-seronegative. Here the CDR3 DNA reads TGCGCCAGCAGCTTGGGGGACAGGGTGGGGTCACCCCTCCACTTT. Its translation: CASSLGDRVGSPLHF.